This T cell receptor (beta chain) was documented in a study of blood T cell repertoires in COVID-19. Method: immunoSEQ multiplex PCR; TCRdb's copy keeps in-frame clones and lacks some. Altogether about 60,000 clones are present, roughly 85% being singletons, with the ten largest covering 35% to 50%. The CDR3 extends over 19 amino acids. V lost 4 bases to trimming and J lost 2 bases; unmatched junction nucleotides: 15. CDR1 and CDR2 from the germline V gene are MNHGY and SVAAGI. This TCR was sampled from a human donor in a cohort sampled during active COVID-19. The chain has TRBV6-9 and TRBJ1-5; TRBD1 matches at 9 bases. Sequencing was performed on peripheral blood. The CDR3 reads CASSFTVTGGDMGNQPQHF. Written as DNA, the CDR3 is TGTGCCAGCAGTTTCACCGTGACAGGGGGAGATATGGGCAATCAGCCCCAGCATTTT.